Listed here are 14 T cell receptor beta chains from one sample, sequenced in a study of PD-1 blockade in classical Hodgkin lymphoma. Produced via immunoSEQ multiplex PCR; TCRdb's table is partial and in-frame only. The table has under 6,500 clones, about 90% seen once. Time point reported: newly diagnosed, previously untreated cHL patient sample. PBMCs, once thawed, yielded CD8+ T cells isolated by magnetic negative selection. The sample comprised CD8+ T cells from blood. These receptors all come from a human donor with classical Hodgkin lymphoma.

This chain links TRBV4-1 with TRBJ2-1, with D perhaps TRBD1 or TRBD2 (5 bases each). V lost 0 bases and J 4 bases, leaving 16 bases between the germline ends. Germline V gene data show CDR1 as MGHRA and CDR2 as YSYEKL. CDR3 length: 17 residues. This CDR3 reads CASSQEPGPTAYNEQFF. The CDR3 DNA follows: TGCGCCAGCAGCCAAGAACCGGGGCCTACGGCTTACAATGAGCAGTTCTTC.

The chain uses TRBV6-1 and TRBJ2-7, with 11 bases identical to TRBD1. Per germline, CDR1 MNHNS and CDR2 SASEGT. This CDR3 contains 15 residues. The trim removed 1 base at V and 3 bases at J, leaving 2 bases unmatched. The CDR3 loop is CASSEGTGGGYEQYF. Here the CDR3 DNA reads TGTGCCAGCAGTGAAGGGACAGGGGGCGGCTACGAGCAGTACTTC.

The chain's CDR3 is CSAPRGPGYTF. The CDR3 DNA follows: TGCAGTGCTCCCAGGGGACCTGGCTACACCTTC. The chain has TRBV20-1 and TRBJ1-2; D possibly corresponds to TRBD1 (6 bases). The germline V gene encodes CDR1 DFQATT and CDR2 SNEGSKA (reference sequence). This CDR3 region has 11 residues. Trimming cost V 5 bases and J 7 bases, with 11 bases left between them.

In this sample, this clone turned up once. The chain is built from TRBV30 and TRBJ1-5, with D possibly TRBD1 on 5 matching bases. CDR1 is GTSNPN, CDR2 SVGIG, per germline (reference sequence). Trimming removed 0 bases at V and 4 bases at J, with 10 bases between. The CDR3 consists of 14 residues. CDR3 protein: CAWSVGRGNQPQHF. CDR3 in DNA: TGTGCCTGGAGTGTCGGCCGGGGGAATCAGCCCCAGCATTTT. Using reference TRBV30 and TRBJ1-5 for the parts outside the CDR3, the full variable domain is SQTIHQWPATLVQPVGSPLSLECTVEGTSNPNLYWYRQAAGRGLQLLFYSVGIGQISSEVPQNLSASRPQDRQFILSSKKLLLSDSGFYLCAWSVGRGNQPQHFGDGTRLSIL.

The chain recombines TRBV9 with TRBJ2-7; TRBD2 might be the D (5 bases). V lost 3 bases and J lost 3, with 13 bases in between. Germline V CDR1 and CDR2: SGDLS, YYNGEE. The CDR3 sequence is 14 residues long. The DNA of the CDR3 is TGTGCCAGCAGCGCAACTAGGTCGGGCTACGAGCAGTACTTC. Protein product: CASSATRSGYEQYF.

The count of this clone is one. This sequence joins TRBV19 and TRBJ1-1; possibly TRBD1 for D (5 bases). Germline loops: CDR1 LNHDA, CDR2 SQIVND (reference sequence). This CDR3 is built from 16 residues. The ends were cut back, 0 bases at V and 0 bases at J, with 11 bases in the middle. Here the CDR3 reads CASSIEGRTMNTEAFF. The CDR3 nucleotides are TGTGCCAGTAGTATAGAGGGACGAACCATGAACACTGAAGCTTTCTTT.

This chain uses TRBV28 with TRBJ2-1; no reliable D call. The length of the CDR3 is 14 residues. CDR1 is MDHEN, CDR2 SYDVKM, per germline. V lost 8 bases, J lost 0 bases, and 11 bases lay in between. The CDR3 bases are TGTGCCAGCCAGGAAAGGAGCTCCTACAATGAGCAGTTCTTC. Translated, it gives CASQERSSYNEQFF.

The chain is built from TRBV11-2 and TRBJ2-7; tentative D call: TRBD2 (5 bases). Trimming took off 5 bases at V and 7 bases at J, with 33 bases between the two ends. The CDR3 runs to 19 residues. The germline gives CDR1 SGHAT, CDR2 FQNNGV. CDR3 DNA: TGTGCCAGCAGCCCAAGCCCCATGAGACGACGGACCGCCGGGGTTGAGCAGTACTTC. Protein sequence: CASSPSPMRRRTAGVEQYF.

DNA of the CDR3: TGTGCCAGCAGTTCCCAGGGGGCCCAAGAGACCCAGTACTTC. This sequence encodes CASSSQGAQETQYF. The chain has TRBV25-1 and TRBJ2-5; 8 bases match TRBD1. Germline V gives CDR1 MGHDK, CDR2 SYGVNS. Trimming cost V 5 bases and J 1 base; bases outside gene matches: 3. The CDR3 covers 14 residues.

This chain links TRBV7-2 with TRBJ1-1; 9 bases align to TRBD1. J lost 3 bases, V lost 4 bases, and 0 bases had no gene match. This CDR3 is built from 13 residues. The V gene's germline CDR1 is SGHTA and CDR2 FQGNSA. This CDR3 is CASSWDRDTEAFF. The DNA of the CDR3 is TGTGCCAGCAGCTGGGACAGGGACACTGAAGCTTTCTTT.

This clone appeared a few times. The chain is built from TRBV11-1 and TRBJ2-7; 14 bases are shared with TRBD2. Unmatched junction bases numbered 10, after V lost 5 bases and J lost 4 bases. The CDR3 sequence is 17 residues long. Germline CDR1 SGHAT, CDR2 FQDESV (reference sequence). Written as DNA, the CDR3 is TGTGCCAGCAGCGCCGGGACTAGCGGGAGTAAGAGGTACGAGCAGTACTTC. This translates into CASSAGTSGSKRYEQYF.

The chain uses TRBV4-1 and TRBJ2-1; no firm D call. Germline-derived CDR1 and CDR2 are MGHRA and YSYEKL. The CDR3 is made up of 14 amino acids. Deletions cut 5 bases from V and 5 bases from J, with 13 bases between. The DNA for the CDR3 is TGCGCCAGCAGCGGTCAGGTAGGGAACAATGAGCAGTTCTTC. It yields the protein CASSGQVGNNEQFF.

The CDR3 spells CASSVPGAQGSTEAFF. In DNA, the CDR3 is TGTGCCAGCAGTGTCCCCGGGGCCCAGGGATCCACTGAAGCTTTCTTT. The chain is built from TRBV25-1 and TRBJ1-1; a weak D match, TRBD1 (5 bases). V was trimmed by 4 bases and J by 4 bases, leaving 19 bases between them. Germline CDR1 reads MGHDK; CDR2 reads SYGVNS. The CDR3 covers 16 residues. The variable domain in full, completed from reference TRBV25-1 and TRBJ1-1, reads EADIYQTPRYLVIGTGKKITLECSQTMGHDKMYWYQQDPGMELHLIHYSYGVNSTEKGDLSSESTVSRIRTEHFPLTLESARPSHTSQYLCASSVPGAQGSTEAFFGQGTRLTVV.

The chain links TRBV13 to TRBJ2-7; possibly TRBD1 or TRBD2 for D (5 bases each). The germline V and J ends were trimmed by 1 base and 1 base, with 14 bases remaining between them. Per germline, CDR1 PRHDT and CDR2 FYEKMQ (reference sequence). CDR3 length equals 16 residues. This CDR3 is CASSLAGPRGSYEQYF. For the CDR3, the DNA is TGTGCCAGCAGCTTAGCGGGACCTAGAGGATCCTACGAGCAGTACTTC.